The 27 T cell receptor beta chains listed next were all sequenced from one sample in a study of identical twins. TCRdb passed the 5' RACE reads through MiXCR, listing each CDR3 protein once. Altogether around 280,000 distinct CDR3 sequences are present, about 8.9% being singletons, with the ten largest covering around 2.1%. This sample was also put to use in a study of yellow fever vaccine responses in identical twins.

The sample was memory (CD45RO+) T cells sorted from blood. The receptors were gathered from a woman aged 18-35 years in good health.

In its sample, this clonotype was seen many times. The chain combines TRBV10-3 with TRBJ1-6; D is uncertain. The germline V gene has CDR1 ENHRY and CDR2 SYGVKD. V lost 3 bases to trimming and J lost 10 bases, with 10 bases between them. The CDR3 runs 13 residues. The CDR3 coding sequence is TGTGCCATCAGTGACTCCGAGGGATCACCCCTCCACTTT. Protein product: CAISDSEGSPLHF.

This clonotype has only a few counts. The chain has TRBV19 and TRBJ2-2; no definite D call. The germline V gene has CDR1 LNHDA and CDR2 SQIVND (reference sequence). CDR3 size: 15 residues. V lost 5 bases to trimming and J lost 5 bases, with 15 bases between them. This CDR3 reads CASSPPNSRTGELFF. The CDR3 nucleotides read TGTGCCAGTAGTCCCCCAAACAGCCGGACCGGGGAGCTGTTTTTT.

This clonotype has at least ten counts. The gene calls are TRBV3-1 and TRBJ2-7; perhaps TRBD2 as D (6 bases). The CDR3 sequence is 13 residues long. Germline CDR1 and CDR2: LGHDT and YNNKEL (reference sequence). The V and J ends lost 4 bases and 3 bases respectively, with 10 bases between them. CDR3 sequence (DNA): TGTGCCAGCAGCCCTGCGGGGTTCTACGAGCAGTACTTC. Protein sequence: CASSPAGFYEQYF.

In its sample, this clonotype was seen a few times. The V and J genes are TRBV9 and TRBJ2-1; possibly TRBD1 for D (6 bases). Trimming stripped 0 bases from V and 6 bases from J, with 7 bases between. This CDR3 is 13 amino acids long. CDR1 and CDR2 (germline): SGDLS, YYNGEE. CDR3 nucleotide sequence: TGTGCCAGCAGCGTAGTGGACAGCAATGAGCAGTTCTTC. Protein product: CASSVVDSNEQFF. Filled out from reference TRBV9 and TRBJ2-1, the complete variable domain reads DSGVTQTPKHLITATGQRVTLRCSPRSGDLSVYWYQQSLDQGLQFLIQYYNGEERAKGNILERFSAQQFPDLHSELNLSSLELGDSALYFCASSVVDSNEQFFGPGTRLTVL.

This clonotype was counted many times. This chain connects TRBV3-1 to TRBJ1-1, with D uncertain. CDR1 and CDR2 from the germline V gene are LGHDT and YNNKEL (reference sequence). V dropped 1 base and J dropped 2 bases, with 5 bases sitting between them. The CDR3 has 13 amino acids. The CDR3: CASSQGPNTEAFF. The CDR3 coding sequence is TGTGCCAGCAGCCAAGGACCTAACACTGAAGCTTTCTTT.

In its sample, this clonotype was seen many times. The CDR3 loop is CASSLGRDIVTDTQYF. CDR3 nucleotides: TGCGCCAGCAGCTTGGGCCGGGATATCGTCACAGATACGCAGTATTTT. The chain recombines TRBV5-1 with TRBJ2-3, with D maybe TRBD2 (5 bases). Germline V gives CDR1 SGHRS, CDR2 YFSETQ. Trimming took 0 bases from V and 2 from J, leaving 13 bases between them. The CDR3 runs to 16 residues.

The chain uses TRBV28 and TRBJ2-5, with a weak D call TRBD2 (5 bases). Per germline, CDR1 MDHEN and CDR2 SYDVKM. V dropped 6 bases and J dropped 5 bases, with 19 bases sitting between them. The CDR3 covers 15 residues. CDR3: CASSPGLGVMETQYF. In DNA form, the CDR3 reads TGTGCCAGCAGCCCCGGGCTGGGAGTAATGGAGACCCAGTACTTC.

V and J are TRBV24-1 and TRBJ1-5; 8 nucleotides align to TRBD1. The V gene end was trimmed by 7 bases and the J gene end by 4 bases; junction bases not matched to a gene: 11. This CDR3 has 16 residues. Germline loops: CDR1 KGHDR, CDR2 SFDVKD. CDR3 in amino acids: CATRSPTGAENQPQHF. The CDR3 coding sequence is TGTGCCACCAGGAGCCCGACAGGGGCGGAAAATCAGCCCCAGCATTTT.

The CDR3: CASSPNLNVLTF. DNA for the CDR3: TGTGCCAGCAGTCCAAACCTCAACGTCCTGACTTTC. The gene calls are TRBV11-1 and TRBJ2-6; D not resolved. The V and J ends lost 6 bases and 9 bases respectively, with 9 bases between them. The length of the CDR3 is 12 residues. Germline V gene sequence: CDR1 SGHAT, CDR2 FQDESV (reference sequence). The whole variable domain, filled in from reference TRBV11-1 and TRBJ2-6, reads EAEVAQSPRYKITEKSQAVAFWCDPISGHATLYWYRQILGQGPELLVQFQDESVVDDSQLPKDRFSAERLKGVDSTLKIQPAELGDSAMYLCASSPNLNVLTFGAGSRLTVL.

This clonotype was found a few times. CDR3 protein: CASSGEGKETQYF. The CDR3 DNA follows: TGTGCCAGCAGTGGGGAAGGGAAAGAGACCCAGTACTTC. V gene TRBV2 combines with J gene TRBJ2-5; D unclear. There are 13 residues in the CDR3. Trimming left V 4 bases short and J 3 bases short, with 9 bases between. The V gene's germline CDR1 is SNHLY and CDR2 FYNNEI.

This clonotype occurred a few times. This chain links TRBV6-1 with TRBJ2-5; D ambiguous. Germline V CDR1 and CDR2: MNHNS, SASEGT. The CDR3 runs to 13 residues. The V and J ends lost 6 bases and 4 bases respectively, with 12 bases between them. The CDR3 spells CASSSWGGETQYF. Here the CDR3 DNA reads TGTGCCAGCAGCAGTTGGGGTGGAGAGACCCAGTACTTC.

This clonotype was recorded many times. The chain combines TRBV5-1 with TRBJ2-3; 9 bases fit TRBD2. Losses at the gene ends were 2 bases for V and 3 bases for J; bases not matched to a gene: 7. The CDR3 is 16 amino acids. Germline V gene lookup returns CDR1 SGHRS and CDR2 YFSETQ. The CDR3, as DNA: TGCGCCAGCAGCTTTTTAGCGGGAGCTCAAACAGATACGCAGTATTTT. It codes for CASSFLAGAQTDTQYF.

The table lists this clonotype with a few counts. The gene calls are TRBV2 and TRBJ2-1, with D uncertain. This CDR3 has 15 residues. Germline assignment: CDR1 SNHLY and CDR2 FYNNEI. The germline V and J ends were trimmed by 6 bases and 5 bases, with 17 bases remaining between them. This CDR3 reads CASRRESTMDNEQFF. CDR3 sequence (DNA): TGTGCCAGCAGGAGAGAGTCTACTATGGACAATGAGCAGTTCTTC.

This clonotype was found a few times. The J gene is TRBJ1-5, the V gene TRBV7-6, with D uncertain. V was cut by 1 base and J by 5 bases, with 9 bases left in between. CDR3 length: 14 amino acids. In germline, CDR1 is SGHVS, CDR2 FNYEAQ. The CDR3 here is CASSLDPGYQPQHF. DNA of the CDR3: TGTGCCAGCAGCTTAGATCCGGGGTATCAGCCCCAGCATTTT.

Many counts were recorded for this clonotype. The J gene is TRBJ1-2, the V gene TRBV12-3 or TRBV12-4; 7 bases line up with TRBD1. The CDR3 is 14 residues long. The trim removed 7 bases at V and 5 bases at J, leaving 10 bases unmatched. CDR3 residues: CASNPGGEGYGYTF. DNA for the CDR3: TGTGCCAGCAACCCAGGGGGGGAAGGGTATGGCTACACCTTC.

This rearrangement joins TRBV20-1 to TRBJ1-2; 11 bases align to TRBD1. V was clipped by 5 bases and J by 4 bases; unmatched bases: 0. Germline-derived CDR1 and CDR2 are DFQATT and SNEGSKA (reference sequence). The CDR3 spans 12 residues. In DNA form, the CDR3 reads TGCAGTGCTGGGACAGGGGGCTATGGCTACACCTTC. Amino acid sequence: CSAGTGGYGYTF.

The chain joins TRBV20-1 to TRBJ2-5; 9 nucleotides line up with TRBD2. In germline, CDR1 is DFQATT, CDR2 SNEGSKA (reference sequence). Germline trimming cut 4 bases from V and 4 bases from J; bases unmatched to any gene: 13. The CDR3 runs to 16 residues. The CDR3 spells CSATRVREGRPETQYF. For the CDR3, the DNA is TGCAGTGCTACGCGTGTGCGGGAGGGAAGACCAGAGACCCAGTACTTC.

This clonotype has ten or more counts. The V call is TRBV7-8, the J call TRBJ2-2; 7 positions match TRBD2. This CDR3 is 15 amino acids long. Germline V gene sequence: CDR1 SGHVS, CDR2 FQNEAQ. The ends lost 5 bases at V and 4 bases at J; junction bases unmatched: 7. As DNA, the CDR3 is TGTGCCAGCAGCCAAAGTGGGGGGGTCACCGGGGAGCTGTTTTTT. The encoded protein is CASSQSGGVTGELFF.

The table lists this clonotype with many counts. The chain has TRBV10-3 and TRBJ2-1; possible D gene TRBD1, 6 bases. V was shortened by 4 bases and J by 1 base, with 17 bases between the two germline ends. The CDR3 contains 17 residues. Germline V gene lookup returns CDR1 ENHRY and CDR2 SYGVKD. DNA of the CDR3: TGTGCCATCAGTGTAGGTGAACAGGGAACTTCCTACAATGAGCAGTTCTTC. Translated, it gives CAISVGEQGTSYNEQFF.

This clonotype was observed at least ten times. The chain's CDR3 is CSVKLAGGLPNEQFF. The CDR3 nucleotides read TGCAGCGTAAAACTAGCGGGGGGGCTCCCCAATGAGCAGTTCTTC. The J gene is TRBJ2-1, the V gene TRBV29-1; 13 nucleotides match TRBD2. This CDR3 region has 15 residues. The junction had 8 bases not matched to a gene; V was cut back by 6 bases and J by 6 bases. CDR1 SQVTM and CDR2 ANQGSEA come from the germline V gene.

This clonotype was detected only a few times. The CDR3 nucleotides read TGTGCCAGCAAGCGTTTTAGCACAGATACGCAGTATTTT. Protein: CASKRFSTDTQYF. The rearrangement joins TRBV12-3 or TRBV12-4 to TRBJ2-3; D is unresolved. Trimming shortened V by 7 bases and J by 0 bases, and 8 bases separated the two germline ends. The length of the CDR3 is 13 residues.

The V and J genes are TRBV20-1 and TRBJ2-7; 9 nucleotides align to TRBD2. V trimming: 3 bases; J trimming: 2 bases; junction bases outside the gene matches: 8. The CDR3 extends over 15 amino acids. Germline lookup yields CDR1 DFQATT and CDR2 SNEGSKA (reference sequence). The CDR3 region is CSASATSGPPYEQYF. CDR3 bases: TGCAGTGCTAGCGCTACTAGCGGGCCCCCCTACGAGCAGTACTTC.

Notes on this clonotype: This is likely a read error, given that the CDR3 carries no conserved phenylalanine or tryptophan at its end. V gene TRBV29-1 combines with J gene TRBJ2-6, with D possibly TRBD1 on 5 matching bases. Germline V CDR1 and CDR2: SQVTM, ANQGSEA. V lost 0 bases, J lost 0 bases, and 24 bases lay in between. This CDR3 spans 21 amino acids. CDR3 DNA sequence: TGCAGCGTTGAAGATATCCCAGCTGGGGCAGTACCAAGCTCTGGGGCCAACGTCCTGACTTCC. It yields the protein CSVEDIPAGAVPSSGANVLTS.

This clonotype was counted many times. The V gene is TRBV12-3 or TRBV12-4, the J gene TRBJ1-1; TRBD1 matches 7 bases. The V and J ends lost 5 bases and 4 bases, in that order; junction bases with no gene match: 10. CDR3 length equals 15 residues. The CDR3 is CASSPQGTVGTEAFF. The CDR3 nucleotides are TGTGCCAGCAGTCCACAGGGGACGGTGGGCACTGAAGCTTTCTTT.

The chain combines TRBV5-1 with TRBJ2-1, with TRBD2 matching over 9 bases. The V gene's germline CDR1 is SGHRS and CDR2 YFSETQ. Trimming removed 4 bases from V and 6 bases from J; junction bases left unmatched: 8. The CDR3 covers 15 residues. The CDR3 protein is CASSEGLAEGNEQFF. The CDR3 DNA sequence: TGCGCCAGCAGCGAGGGACTAGCCGAGGGCAATGAGCAGTTCTTC.

This chain connects TRBV5-1 to TRBJ2-1; D might be TRBD1 (6 bases). Trimming left V 3 bases short and J 4 bases short, with 17 bases between. The CDR3 totals 16 residues. Germline CDR1 and CDR2: SGHRS and YFSETQ. The CDR3: CASSWGLGGEYNEQFF. The CDR3, as DNA: TGCGCCAGCAGCTGGGGGCTGGGCGGTGAATACAATGAGCAGTTCTTC.

This clonotype was observed at least ten times. V and J are TRBV5-1 and TRBJ2-3; 10 bases map to TRBD2. The CDR3 contains 15 residues. Germline-derived CDR1 and CDR2 are SGHRS and YFSETQ. V lost 4 bases, J lost 6 bases, and 8 bases stayed unmatched. The DNA of the CDR3 is TGCGCCAGCAGCCGAGCTAGCGGGAGCTATGATACGCAGTATTTT. Protein sequence: CASSRASGSYDTQYF. Based on the CDR3 plus reference TRBV5-1 and TRBJ2-3, the full variable domain is KAGVTQTPRYLIKTRGQQVTLSCSPISGHRSVSWYQQTPGQGLQFLFEYFSETQRNKGNFPGRFSGRQFSNSRSEMNVSTLELGDSALYLCASSRASGSYDTQYFGPGTRLTVL.